This T cell receptor (beta chain) is drawn from a study of blood T cell repertoires in COVID-19 (dated by TCRdb to the early 2020s). Describing the broader study: Samples covering the acute and convalescent phases of COVID-19 were provided by collaborators in the United States, Italy and Spain. The dataset comprised deeply sampled blood TCRbeta repertoires from subjects exposed to, actively infected with, or recovered from COVID-19. The repertoires were made available in a free public database intended to serve as a resource for research on the immune response to SARS-CoV-2. Samples were obtained from the ongoing ImmuneRACE study (first 160 participants) and from 1,254 subjects provided by 6 global collaborators. HLA class I and class II types, where available, came from metadata supplied by the sample provider rather than from assay-based typing. The material from the prospective study consisted of cDNA or gDNA derived from T cells, B-cell-depleted T cells, or PBMCs. Sample metadata almost always included a de-identified subject ID, COVID-19 status, age in years and sex.

Trimming removed 3 bases from V and 8 bases from J; the gene matches leave 6 bases unexplained. Including cysteine and phenylalanine, the CDR3 has 14 amino acids. The sequence is cut down to CDR3 DNA, 42 bases in frame from base 1. CDR1 and CDR2 are read off the germline V gene as SGDLS and YYNGEE. On this clone: Its antigen is currently not known. Qualities for individual bases were not recorded, and no much larger clone is one base off.

In Seattle, one collaborating source enrolled patients while the infection was active and tracked those patients longitudinally over the course of disease. Collaborating institutions collected whole blood in K2EDTA tubes following their own protocols. For TCRbeta analysis, collaborators shipped samples in one of three forms: frozen whole blood, isolated PBMCs, or DNA extracted from either of those sample types. The immunoSEQ Assay, a bias-controlled multiplex PCR, was used to amplify TCRbeta CDR3 regions from genomic DNA. Turning to the authors' computational methods: The number of nucleated cells in each sample was estimated by amplification of reference gene primers within the assay. Sequence reads were collapsed and filtered to measure the absolute abundance of every unique TCRbeta CDR3 rearrangement. For each sample, productive Simpson clonality was calculated as the square root of Simpson's diversity index across productive rearrangements. In its TCRdb copy, this immuneACCESS table keeps in-frame sequences only and misses some clones. Where compared with another copy, unresolved V genes explain less than half of these, and the others have no known cause. The V and J calls and clone size come from that table; D and trimming were worked out from the DNA. Counted in this sample were nearly 90,000 clones; 90% of them appeared once. In total, the top ten clones hold roughly 6.3% of the sample.

The study at large found these results: The amount of clinical and demographic metadata varied by source and participant and was provided uncurated.

Sequenced material: peripheral blood. The chain is encoded by TRBV9 joined to TRBJ2-1; 9 central nucleotides agree with TRBD1. The TCR originated in a man between 18 and 29 years old with COVID-19, enrolled during active disease. Here the CDR3 is given as CASSDRQGEDEQFF. At the DNA level, the sequence is TGTGCCAGCAGCGACCGACAGGGGGAGGATGAGCAGTTCTTC.